The sequence of this T cell receptor beta chain was determined in a study of blood T cell repertoires in COVID-19. Overall study: Italy, Spain and the United States were the sources of the convalescent and acute COVID-19 samples. Sources were T cells, B-cell-depleted T cells, or PBMCs; the material itself was cDNA or gDNA.

Germline-derived CDR1 and CDR2 are SGDLS and YYNGEE. V lost 0 bases, J lost 3 bases, and 16 bases lay in between. This CDR3 is built from 16 residues. Per the authors' pipeline: Amplified reference gene primers provided the basis for estimating nucleated cell counts. Profiled with immunoSEQ multiplex PCR; TCRdb holds only in-frame clones, not every one. Clonal size and the V and J genes are those of that table, whereas D and trimming came from the DNA. The sample lists approximately 140,000 clones, more than 75% seen once, with 2% to 2.5% in the top ten. This TCR derives from a man in his 70s with active COVID-19. The V call is TRBV9, the J call TRBJ2-7; possibly TRBD1 for D (6 bases). The sequenced sample consisted of peripheral blood. This CDR3 is CASSVGSPGRGYEQYF. CDR3 DNA: TGTGCCAGCAGCGTAGGGAGCCCGGGCAGGGGCTACGAGCAGTACTTC.